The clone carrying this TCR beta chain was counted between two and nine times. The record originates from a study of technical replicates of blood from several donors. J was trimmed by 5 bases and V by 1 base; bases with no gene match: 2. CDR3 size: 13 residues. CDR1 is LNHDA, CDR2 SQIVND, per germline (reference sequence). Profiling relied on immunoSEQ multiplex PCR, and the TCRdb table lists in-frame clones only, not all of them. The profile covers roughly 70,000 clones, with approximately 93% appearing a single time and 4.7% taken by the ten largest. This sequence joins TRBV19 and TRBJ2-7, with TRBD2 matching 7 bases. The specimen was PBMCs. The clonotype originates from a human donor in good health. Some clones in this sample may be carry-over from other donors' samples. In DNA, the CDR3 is TGTGCCAGTAGTATAGTCCGGGGGGACGAGCAGTACTTC. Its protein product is CASSIVRGDEQYF.